The TCR beta chain under discussion was sequenced for a study of blood T cells in healthy people across ages. The germline V gene has CDR1 MDHEN and CDR2 SYDVKM. The length of the CDR3 is 16 residues. The V and J ends lost 4 bases and 6 bases, in that order; junction bases with no gene match: 7. This clonotype has only a few counts. The use of a sample-barcoded 5' primer and a J-beta primer mix characterized a second PCR of roughly 6 to 12 cycles. With 12 random nucleotides, a template-switch adaptor tagged each individual cDNA molecule. TCRdb reprocessed the 5' RACE reads with MiXCR, giving one entry per CDR3 protein. This sample carries 750,000 to 850,000 distinct CDR3 sequences, 20% to 30% of them seen once, and the ten largest clones take under 4.5%. A further study also used this sample, focusing on T cells of mothers and their children.

This chain connects TRBV28 to TRBJ2-1; 12 nucleotides agree with TRBD2. The source is a boy younger than 18 in good health. The source material was blood. The CDR3 loop is CASSSTTSGGSNEQFF. The CDR3 nucleotides are TGTGCCAGCAGTTCGACGACTAGCGGGGGTTCCAATGAGCAGTTCTTC.